One sample yielded the 23 T cell receptor beta chains listed below, sequenced in a study of T cell responses to AZD1222 COVID-19 vaccine. Here immunoSEQ multiplex PCR was the method, and the copy in TCRdb shows in-frame clones only, minus some. The profile shows 100,000 to 150,000 clones, more than 75% of them singletons. Specimen: peripheral blood, collected on day 0 of AZD1222 vaccination. These receptors all come from an adult in good health.

V gene TRBV19 combines with J gene TRBJ1-2, with 9 bases matching TRBD1. Trimming cost V 7 bases and J 4 bases; bases outside gene matches: 7. Germline loops: CDR1 LNHDA, CDR2 SQIVND (reference sequence). The CDR3 is 14 amino acids. The CDR3 protein is CASIGDREFYGYTF. The CDR3 DNA is TGTGCCAGTATAGGGGACAGGGAATTCTATGGCTACACCTTC.

This chain joins TRBV7-9 and TRBJ2-2; TRBD1 aligns across 11 bases. There are 17 residues in the CDR3. Germline values: CDR1 SEHNR, CDR2 FQNEAQ (reference sequence). With V trimmed by 5 bases and J by 6 bases, 11 bases remained unmatched. This chain's CDR3 is CASSPTPGQGGAGELFF. DNA for the CDR3: TGTGCCAGCAGCCCGACCCCGGGACAGGGGGGCGCCGGGGAGCTGTTTTTT.

The chain employs TRBV5-1 and TRBJ1-3; D is perhaps TRBD1 (5 bases). The CDR3 is 15 amino acids. Germline V gene sequence: CDR1 SGHRS, CDR2 YFSETQ. V was pared by 4 bases and J by 0 bases, with 11 bases between. The CDR3 is CASSPAGHSGNTIYF. CDR3 in DNA: TGCGCCAGCAGCCCAGCGGGGCACTCTGGAAACACCATATATTTT. The complete variable domain, with remaining parts taken from reference TRBV5-1 and TRBJ1-3, reads KAGVTQTPRYLIKTRGQQVTLSCSPISGHRSVSWYQQTPGQGLQFLFEYFSETQRNKGNFPGRFSGRQFSNSRSEMNVSTLELGDSALYLCASSPAGHSGNTIYFGEGSWLTVV.

The rearrangement joins TRBV28 to TRBJ2-3; the D gene is possibly TRBD2 (5 bases). Trimming shortened V by 1 base and J by 0 bases, and 14 bases separated the two germline ends. The germline gives CDR1 MDHEN, CDR2 SYDVKM. The CDR3 is 17 amino acids. CDR3 DNA: TGTGCCAGCAGTTTATACGGACTGTACCTTAGCACAGATACGCAGTATTTT. Translating gives CASSLYGLYLSTDTQYF.

V gene TRBV7-9 combines with J gene TRBJ1-1, with D unclear. The CDR3 extends over 11 amino acids. V was clipped by 7 bases and J by 3 bases, with 6 bases between them. Germline V gene lookup returns CDR1 SEHNR and CDR2 FQNEAQ (reference sequence). The CDR3 is CASTYDTEAFF. CDR3 sequence (DNA): TGTGCCAGCACCTACGACACTGAAGCTTTCTTT.

This clone was seen once. The chain carries TRBV27 and TRBJ1-1; D gene uncertain. Looked up from germline, CDR1 is MNHEY and CDR2 is SMNVEV (reference sequence). The V and J ends lost 6 bases and 5 bases respectively, with 22 bases between them. The CDR3 contains 16 residues. The chain's CDR3 is CASSDIKGRWRTEAFF. DNA for the CDR3: TGTGCCAGCAGCGATATTAAAGGACGCTGGCGTACTGAAGCTTTCTTT.

The chain couples TRBV18 to TRBJ2-3; D is possibly TRBD2 (6 bases). There are 14 residues in the CDR3. V lost 1 base, J lost 4 bases, and 9 bases lay in between. Germline V gene sequence: CDR1 KGHSH, CDR2 LQKENI. In nucleotides, the CDR3 is TGTGCCAGCTCACCACGGAGGGCTTCAGATACGCAGTATTTT. Translated: CASSPRRASDTQYF.

The chain employs TRBV10-3 and TRBJ2-1; 10 positions match TRBD2. The CDR3 is 16 amino acids. CDR1 ENHRY and CDR2 SYGVKD come from the germline V gene. Trimming cost V 6 bases and J 1 base; bases outside gene matches: 6. The CDR3 loop is CAIRSSGSYSYNEQFF. The DNA for the CDR3 is TGTGCCATCAGGTCTAGCGGGAGCTATTCCTACAATGAGCAGTTCTTC.

This clone was observed once. The V gene is TRBV24-1, the J gene TRBJ2-5, with D perhaps being TRBD1 or TRBD2 (5 bases each). The V gene lost 5 bases and the J gene lost 2 bases, with 14 bases spanning the gap. The germline V gene has CDR1 KGHDR and CDR2 SFDVKD. This CDR3 spans 15 amino acids. The CDR3 loop is CATSGTRGLQETQYF. The CDR3 DNA sequence: TGTGCCACCAGTGGTACGAGGGGATTACAAGAGACCCAGTACTTC.

The chain couples TRBV18 to TRBJ1-1; perhaps TRBD1 as D (6 bases). The V and J ends lost 3 bases and 1 base respectively, with 9 bases between them. CDR1 is KGHSH and CDR2 is LQKENI in the germline V gene. CDR3 length: 14 residues. CDR3 coding DNA: TGTGCCAGCTCACCTCAACAGGGGAACACTGAAGCTTTCTTT. It yields the protein CASSPQQGNTEAFF.

This clone was recorded only once. V and J are TRBV10-1 and TRBJ1-5; D might be TRBD1 (5 bases). V was clipped by 4 bases and J by 6 bases, with 10 bases between them. The CDR3 totals 13 residues. Germline CDR1 is WNHNN and CDR2 is SYGVQD (reference sequence). The CDR3 spells CASSAGVGQPQHF. CDR3 sequence (DNA): TGCGCCAGCAGTGCGGGGGTAGGTCAGCCCCAGCATTTT.

V usage is TRBV7-8 and J usage is TRBJ2-2; 8 bases map to TRBD1. The CDR3 sequence is 13 residues long. V was clipped by 5 bases and J by 6 bases; unmatched bases: 2. The germline gives CDR1 SGHVS, CDR2 FQNEAQ. The chain's CDR3 is CASSLQGAGELFF. In DNA, the CDR3 is TGTGCCAGCAGCCTACAGGGGGCCGGGGAGCTGTTTTTT.

V usage is TRBV11-2 and J usage is TRBJ1-1; D is unresolved. The CDR3 runs to 13 residues. Trimming took 5 bases from V and 2 from J, leaving 9 bases between them. Germline CDR1 is SGHAT and CDR2 is FQNNGV. Here the CDR3 DNA reads TGTGCCAGCAGCCTAACATCAAACACTGAAGCTTTCTTT. Encoded protein: CASSLTSNTEAFF.

CDR3 DNA: TGTGCCAGCAGTCCGTGGGCTAGCGGGGGAGGTACGCAGTATTTT. Its protein is CASSPWASGGGTQYF. The J gene is TRBJ2-3, the V gene TRBV6-5; 10 bases are shared with TRBD2. V lost 5 bases, J lost 8 bases, and 10 bases stayed unmatched. The CDR3 sequence is 15 residues long. The V gene's germline CDR1 is MNHEY and CDR2 SVGAGI.

The sample holds a few counts of this clone. The chain joins TRBV7-2 to TRBJ1-5; 10 positions match TRBD1. After removal of 1 base from V and 7 bases from J, the junction contained 4 bases not matched to a gene. The CDR3 totals 15 residues. Germline CDR1 SGHTA, CDR2 FQGNSA. This CDR3 is CASSLVTGGLQPQHF. CDR3 sequence (DNA): TGTGCCAGCAGCTTAGTGACAGGGGGCTTGCAGCCCCAGCATTTT.

The gene calls are TRBV12-3 or TRBV12-4 and TRBJ2-7; tentatively, D is TRBD2 (5 bases). This CDR3 is 13 amino acids long. The V and J ends lost 5 bases and 0 bases respectively, with 8 bases between them. CDR3: CASSPGISYEQYF. DNA for the CDR3: TGTGCCAGCAGTCCCGGGATCTCCTACGAGCAGTACTTC.

V gene TRBV12-3 or TRBV12-4 combines with J gene TRBJ2-1, with a weak D call TRBD1 (5 bases). The CDR3 spans 13 residues. V lost 2 bases, J lost 7 bases, and 9 bases lay in between. The CDR3 sequence is CASSLSRDNEQFF. CDR3 nucleotides: TGTGCCAGCAGTTTAAGCAGGGATAATGAGCAGTTCTTC.

The chain is built from TRBV28 and TRBJ2-7; 8 bases are shared with TRBD1. Germline V lookup: CDR1 MDHEN, CDR2 SYDVKM. This CDR3 is 13 amino acids long. The V and J ends lost 6 bases and 3 bases, in that order; junction bases with no gene match: 4. For the CDR3, the DNA is TGTGCCAGCAGGGCCGGGACAGGCTACGAGCAGTACTTC. This translates into CASRAGTGYEQYF.

This chain uses TRBV5-4 with TRBJ2-2, with D tentatively TRBD1 (5 bases). CDR3 length: 15 amino acids. V lost 0 bases and J 0 bases, leaving 6 bases between the germline ends. The germline gives CDR1 SGHNT, CDR2 YYREEE (reference sequence). The chain's CDR3 is CASSLDRSNTGELFF. The CDR3 DNA is TGTGCCAGCAGCTTGGACAGGTCGAACACCGGGGAGCTGTTTTTT.

This chain's CDR3 is CAIHRGLGTDTQYF. As DNA, the CDR3 is TGTGCCATCCACAGGGGGTTGGGCACAGATACGCAGTATTTT. The chain uses TRBV2 and TRBJ2-3; 8 nucleotides agree with TRBD1. The junction had 7 bases not matched to a gene; V was cut back by 10 bases and J by 1 base. The CDR3 is 14 residues long. In germline, CDR1 is SNHLY, CDR2 FYNNEI.

The chain has TRBV2 and TRBJ2-7; a weak D match, TRBD2 (6 bases). This CDR3 has 15 amino acids. Germline V lookup: CDR1 SNHLY, CDR2 FYNNEI. Trimming took 5 bases from V and 5 from J, leaving 19 bases between them. This chain's CDR3 is CASSPEGPRIDEQYF. CDR3 bases: TGTGCCAGCAGTCCGGAGGGGCCCCGGATTGACGAGCAGTACTTC.

The chain combines TRBV19 with TRBJ1-2; 9 bases match TRBD1. This CDR3 contains 14 residues. Germline V gives CDR1 LNHDA, CDR2 SQIVND (reference sequence). V trimming: 10 bases; J trimming: 6 bases; junction bases outside the gene matches: 12. CDR3 sequence: CATIPDRGLNGYTF. The CDR3 coding sequence is TGTGCCACCATCCCGGACAGGGGTTTAAATGGCTACACCTTC.

The chain links TRBV7-2 to TRBJ2-1; D is unresolved. The germline V and J ends were trimmed by 4 bases and 10 bases, with 17 bases remaining between them. The CDR3 contains 14 residues. Germline V gives CDR1 SGHTA, CDR2 FQGNSA. The CDR3 sequence: CASSSRTVLKEQFF. The CDR3 nucleotides are TGTGCCAGCAGCTCCCGTACGGTGTTGAAAGAGCAGTTCTTC.